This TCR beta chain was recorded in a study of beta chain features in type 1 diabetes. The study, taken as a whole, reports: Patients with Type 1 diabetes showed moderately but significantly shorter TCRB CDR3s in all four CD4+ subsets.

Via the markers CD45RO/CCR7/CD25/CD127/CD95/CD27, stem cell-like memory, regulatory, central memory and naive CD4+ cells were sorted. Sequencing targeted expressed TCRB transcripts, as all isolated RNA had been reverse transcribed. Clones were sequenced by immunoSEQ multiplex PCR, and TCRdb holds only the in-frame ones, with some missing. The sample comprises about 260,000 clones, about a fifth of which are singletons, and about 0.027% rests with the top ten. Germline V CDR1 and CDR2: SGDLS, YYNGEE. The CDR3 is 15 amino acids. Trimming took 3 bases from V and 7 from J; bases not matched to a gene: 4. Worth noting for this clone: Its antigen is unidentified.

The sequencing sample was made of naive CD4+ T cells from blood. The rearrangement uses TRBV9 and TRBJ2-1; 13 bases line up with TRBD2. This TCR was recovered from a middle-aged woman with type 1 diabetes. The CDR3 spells CASSGTSGSLNEQFF. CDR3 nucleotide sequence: TGTGCCAGCAGCGGGACTAGCGGGAGTCTGAATGAGCAGTTCTTC.